The rows below give T cell receptor beta chains drawn from one sample of a study of long-term antiretroviral therapy in people with HIV. Generated by immunoSEQ multiplex PCR, the TCRdb table keeps only in-frame clones and is missing some. The data contain about 33,000 clones, roughly 80% of them singletons. The material sequenced was unsorted PBMCs, taken 2 years after starting antiretroviral therapy. Receptors originate from a woman in her fifties or sixties with HIV. The CDR3 runs from the conserved cysteine through the conserved F or W. D genes are given only for firm matches. The size field is filled for only some rows; it gives once, few, many or a size class.

v_call,clone_size,d_call,j_call,cdr3_aa,cdr3_nt
TRBV27,.,.,TRBJ2-5,CASSLLGGLQETQYF,TGTGCCAGCAGTTTATTGGGGGGGCTTCAAGAGACCCAGTACTTC
TRBV4-1,.,TRBD1,TRBJ1-1,CASSHGQDPGAFF,TGCGCCAGCAGCCACGGACAGGACCCGGGGGCTTTCTTT
TRBV19,.,TRBD1,TRBJ1-1,CASSVRDRTIGLEAFF,TGTGCCAGTAGTGTCCGGGACAGGACTATTGGGCTTGAAGCTTTCTTT
TRBV19,.,.,TRBJ1-2,CASSIDKGRGYTF,TGTGCCAGTAGTATCGACAAAGGTCGTGGCTACACCTTC
TRBV6-5,.,TRBD1,TRBJ1-2,CASSLTGAGYTF,TGTGCCAGCAGTTTGACAGGGGCCGGCTACACCTTC
TRBV7-9,.,TRBD2,TRBJ2-5,CASRWTSGGQYQETQYF,TGTGCCAGCAGATGGACTAGCGGGGGGCAGTACCAAGAGACCCAGTACTTC
TRBV11-2,.,.,TRBJ1-2,CASSLVQGNYGYTF,TGTGCCAGCAGCTTAGTGCAGGGTAACTATGGCTACACCTTC
TRBV25-1,.,.,TRBJ2-3,CASRGKLAPSTDTQYF,TGTGCCAGCAGGGGAAAATTAGCGCCTAGCACAGATACGCAGTATTTT
TRBV19,.,.,TRBJ1-1,CASSIRWTDMNTEAFF,TGTGCCAGTAGTATTCGGTGGACAGACATGAACACTGAAGCTTTCTTT
TRBV5-5,.,TRBD1,TRBJ2-5,CASSPGTVIQETQYF,TGTGCCAGCAGCCCAGGGACAGTGATCCAAGAGACCCAGTACTTC
TRBV27,.,TRBD1,TRBJ1-1,CASSSLTGALTEAFF,TGTGCCAGCAGTTCGCTTACAGGGGCCCTCACTGAAGCTTTCTTT
TRBV7-2,.,.,TRBJ1-4,CASSWTGEKLFF,TGTGCCAGCAGCTGGACGGGTGAAAAACTGTTTTTT
TRBV7-9,few,TRBD1,TRBJ1-6,CASSLLGTGNSPLHF,TGTGCCAGCAGCCTCCTAGGGACAGGGAATTCACCCCTCCACTTT
TRBV11-3,.,TRBD1,TRBJ2-2,CASSSTGTTGELFF,TGTGCCAGCAGTTCGACAGGGACCACCGGGGAGCTGTTTTTT
TRBV21-1,.,.,TRBJ1-5,CASSTTPRDRKSNQPQHF,TGTGCCAGCAGCACCACCCCCCGGGACAGAAAGAGCAATCAGCCCCAGCATTTT
TRBV9,.,.,TRBJ2-3,CASSVELGTDTQYF,TGTGCCAGCAGCGTAGAACTGGGGACAGATACGCAGTATTTT
TRBV7-3,.,TRBD2,TRBJ2-2,CASSLNPQNPGGDTGELFF,TGTGCCAGCAGCTTAAACCCCCAAAACCCGGGAGGGGACACCGGGGAGCTGTTTTTT
TRBV18,.,TRBD2,TRBJ2-3,CASSPLAGGFTDTQYF,TGTGCCAGCTCACCGCTAGCGGGGGGGTTCACAGATACGCAGTATTTT
TRBV5-1,.,.,TRBJ2-7,CASRLWPQSPYEQYF,TGCGCCAGCCGGTTATGGCCACAAAGCCCCTACGAGCAGTACTTC
TRBV6-5,.,TRBD1,TRBJ2-2,CASSFGQGWNTGELFF,TGTGCCAGCAGTTTCGGACAGGGGTGGAACACCGGGGAGCTGTTTTTT
TRBV5-1,.,.,TRBJ2-5,CASRGLGGETQYF,TGCGCCAGCAGGGGGCTTGGAGGAGAGACCCAGTACTTC
TRBV6-1,.,.,TRBJ1-5,CASSEASAGGANQPQHF,TGTGCCAGCAGTGAAGCTTCCGCCGGGGGGGCTAATCAGCCCCAGCATTTT
TRBV6-5,.,TRBD1,TRBJ1-2,CASSYHETGGSYGYTF,TGTGCCAGCAGTTACCATGAAACAGGGGGCAGCTATGGCTACACCTTC
TRBV9,.,.,TRBJ1-2,CASSVGVGRESGYTF,TGTGCCAGCAGCGTAGGCGTAGGGCGTGAATCAGGCTACACCTTC
TRBV2,.,.,TRBJ1-5,CASSEEAARNQPQHF,TGTGCCAGCAGTGAAGAGGCGGCCCGCAATCAGCCCCAGCATTTT
TRBV5-5,.,.,TRBJ1-1,CASSSGYGNSEAFF,TGTGCCAGCAGCTCCGGATACGGGAACTCTGAAGCTTTCTTT
TRBV27,once,.,TRBJ1-5,CASSLIAGRSNQPQHF,TGTGCCAGCAGTTTAATCGCGGGGAGGAGCAATCAGCCCCAGCATTTT
TRBV5-8,.,.,TRBJ1-5,CASYPVRVDQPQHF,TGTGCCAGTTACCCCGTTCGGGTGGATCAGCCCCAGCATTTT
TRBV19,.,.,TRBJ1-3,CASSRPEQGPSLYF,TGTGCCAGTAGTCGCCCCGAGCAGGGACCGTCTTTATATTTT
TRBV18,once,TRBD2,TRBJ2-3,CASSPQLAGGSDTQYF,TGTGCCAGCTCACCCCAACTAGCGGGGGGCTCAGATACGCAGTATTTT
TRBV7-9,.,.,TRBJ2-3,CASSDPSTDTQYF,TGTGCCAGCAGCGACCCTAGCACAGATACGCAGTATTTT
TRBV5-1,.,.,TRBJ2-1,CASSLPGTLNEQFF,TGCGCCAGCAGCTTGCCAGGGACCCTCAATGAGCAGTTCTTC
TRBV7-3,.,TRBD2,TRBJ2-1,CASSPGGSVDNEQFF,TGTGCCAGCAGCCCCGGGGGGTCGGTTGACAATGAGCAGTTCTTC
TRBV6-6,few,.,TRBJ2-7,CASRSLLQGVSHEQYF,TGTGCCAGCAGATCCCTCTTACAGGGAGTGAGCCACGAGCAGTACTTC
TRBV6-5,.,.,TRBJ2-5,CASTPTLKGETQYF,TGTGCCAGCACCCCGACTCTCAAGGGCGAGACCCAGTACTTC
TRBV7-9,.,.,TRBJ2-5,CASSLRGFGETQYF,TGTGCCAGCAGCTTAAGGGGGTTCGGGGAGACCCAGTACTTC
TRBV19,.,.,TRBJ2-7,CATTAGSKGEQYF,TGTGCCACTACCGCAGGGTCAAAAGGCGAGCAGTACTTC
TRBV7-8,.,.,TRBJ1-2,CASSLDSNYGYTF,TGTGCCAGCAGCTTAGACAGTAACTATGGCTACACCTTC
TRBV6-1,once,.,TRBJ2-3,CASKGGADTQYF,TGTGCCAGCAAAGGGGGGGCAGATACGCAGTATTTT
TRBV27,.,.,TRBJ2-5,CASSPGATQETQYF,TGTGCCAGCAGTCCCGGGGCTACCCAAGAGACCCAGTACTTC
TRBV7-6,.,.,TRBJ1-3,CASSSDTGNTIYF,TGTGCCAGCAGCTCAGACACCGGAAACACCATATATTTT
TRBV7-3,.,TRBD1,TRBJ2-5,CASSEGTGLKETQYF,TGTGCCAGCAGCGAGGGGACAGGGTTGAAAGAGACCCAGTACTTC
TRBV7-2,.,TRBD2,TRBJ2-1,CASSSGGSINEQFF,TGTGCCAGCAGCTCGGGGGGGAGCATTAATGAGCAGTTCTTC
TRBV9,few,.,TRBJ2-7,CASSAQQNYEQYF,TGTGCCAGCAGCGCGCAACAGAACTACGAGCAGTACTTC
TRBV7-3,.,TRBD2,TRBJ2-3,CASSRSGGVSGTQYF,TGTGCCAGCAGCCGTAGCGGGGGGGTGAGCGGTACGCAGTATTTT
TRBV10-1,few,.,TRBJ1-5,CASSESLNQPQHF,TGCGCCAGCAGTGAGTCGTTGAATCAGCCCCAGCATTTT
TRBV15,.,.,TRBJ1-3,CATSRDYWGQPGNTIYF,TGTGCCACCAGCAGAGATTATTGGGGGCAACCTGGAAACACCATATATTTT
TRBV5-1,.,.,TRBJ2-2,CASSLAGAAGELFF,TGCGCCAGCAGCTTGGCAGGGGCTGCCGGGGAGCTGTTTTTT
TRBV5-7,.,.,TRBJ1-5,CASSLEIGGGNQPQHF,TGTGCCAGCAGCTTGGAGATAGGGGGAGGCAATCAGCCCCAGCATTTT
TRBV5-1,.,.,TRBJ1-6,CASSWQGPTDSYNSPLHF,TGCGCCAGCAGCTGGCAGGGGCCTACGGACTCCTATAATTCACCCCTCCACTTT
TRBV5-1,.,.,TRBJ2-1,CASSSQIVAGGYNEQFF,TGCGCCAGCAGCTCGCAAATCGTGGCCGGCGGCTACAATGAGCAGTTCTTC
TRBV11-2,.,TRBD1,TRBJ2-4,CASSPRTGENIQYF,TGTGCCAGCAGCCCAAGGACAGGGGAGAACATTCAGTACTTC
TRBV7-9,.,TRBD1,TRBJ2-1,CASSYPRGVQGAREQFF,TGTGCCAGCAGCTACCCTAGGGGGGTACAGGGGGCGCGTGAGCAGTTCTTC
TRBV20-1,.,.,TRBJ1-2,CSARQGNGYTF,TGCAGTGCTAGACAGGGGAATGGCTACACCTTC